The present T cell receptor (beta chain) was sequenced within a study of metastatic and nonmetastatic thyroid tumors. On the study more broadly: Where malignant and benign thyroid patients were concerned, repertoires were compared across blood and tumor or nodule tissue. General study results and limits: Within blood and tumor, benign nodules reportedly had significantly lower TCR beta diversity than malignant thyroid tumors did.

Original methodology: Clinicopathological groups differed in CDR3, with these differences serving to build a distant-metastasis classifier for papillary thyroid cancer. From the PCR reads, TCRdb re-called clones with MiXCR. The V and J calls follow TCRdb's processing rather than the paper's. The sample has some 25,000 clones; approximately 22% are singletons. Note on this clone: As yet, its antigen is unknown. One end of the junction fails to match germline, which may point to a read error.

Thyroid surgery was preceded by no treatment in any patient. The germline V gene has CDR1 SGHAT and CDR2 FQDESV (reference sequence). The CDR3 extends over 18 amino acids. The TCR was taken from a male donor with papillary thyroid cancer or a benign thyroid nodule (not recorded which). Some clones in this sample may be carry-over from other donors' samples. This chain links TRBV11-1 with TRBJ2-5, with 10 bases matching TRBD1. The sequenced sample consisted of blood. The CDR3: CASSLDGDRGRTQETQSF. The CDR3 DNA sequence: TGTGCCAGCAGCTTAGACGGTGACAGGGGGCGGACCCAAGAGACCCAGTCCTTC. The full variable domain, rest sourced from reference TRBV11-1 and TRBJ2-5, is EAEVAQSPRYKITEKSQAVAFWCDPISGHATLYWYRQILGQGPELLVQFQDESVVDDSQLPKDRFSAERLKGVDSTLKIQPAELGDSAMYLCASSLDGDRGRTQETQSFGPGTRLLVL.